The 18 T cell receptor beta chains given below trace back to one sample, sequenced in a study of T cell responses to AZD1222 COVID-19 vaccine. Assay: immunoSEQ multiplex PCR; the TCRdb copy retains only in-frame clones and omits some. The table lists around 88,000 clones, under 90% of them singletons, with over 2.5% in the top ten. The starting material was peripheral blood, obtained on day 0 of MenACWY control vaccination. These receptors all stem from an adult in good health.

The chain carries TRBV7-3 and TRBJ2-3; 11 bases align to TRBD2. Looked up from germline, CDR1 is SGHTA and CDR2 is FQGTGA. CDR3 length equals 16 residues. The junction had 8 bases not matched to a gene; V was cut back by 3 bases and J by 6 bases. The CDR3 reads CASSFHSGGVSDTQYF. In DNA form, the CDR3 reads TGTGCCAGCAGCTTCCATAGCGGGGGGGTTTCGGATACGCAGTATTTT.

The chain has TRBV4-2 and TRBJ1-1, with D uncertain. The CDR3 is made up of 13 amino acids. Germline V gene sequence: CDR1 LGHNA, CDR2 YNFKEQ. V dropped 0 bases and J dropped 2 bases, with 4 bases sitting between them. The DNA for the CDR3 is TGTGCCAGCAGCCAAGACGGAAACACTGAAGCTTTCTTT. This gives the protein CASSQDGNTEAFF.

The V and J genes are TRBV10-3 and TRBJ2-2, with 8 bases fitting TRBD1. Unmatched junction bases numbered 5, after V lost 10 bases and J lost 1 base. The CDR3 has 14 amino acids. CDR1 and CDR2 (germline): ENHRY, SYGVKD. CDR3 in amino acids: CATDRGLNTGELFF. CDR3 in DNA: TGTGCCACCGACAGGGGATTGAACACCGGGGAGCTGTTTTTT.

Only one count was recorded for this clone. The gene calls are TRBV5-8 and TRBJ1-4, with 8 bases aligning to TRBD1. V was pared by 3 bases and J by 7 bases, with 8 bases of the junction left unmatched. This CDR3 has 15 amino acids. CDR1 and CDR2 (germline): SGHTS, YDEGEE. The CDR3 here is CASSYTGGASEKLFF. The DNA of the CDR3 is TGTGCCAGCAGCTATACAGGGGGGGCAAGTGAAAAACTGTTTTTT.

J is TRBJ2-6 and V is TRBV5-4; a possible D gene is TRBD1 (6 bases). Germline V lookup: CDR1 SGHNT, CDR2 YYREEE (reference sequence). Between the trimmed V and J ends, which lost 2 bases and 2 bases, there was a span of 8 bases. The CDR3 covers 15 residues. The CDR3 nucleotides read TGTGCCAGCAGCTTCACAGGGACTGGGGCCAACGTCCTGACTTTC. Translation: CASSFTGTGANVLTF.

This clone was found a few times. The chain has TRBV20-1 and TRBJ1-5; D call uncertain. The CDR3 runs to 13 residues. Deletions cut 3 bases from V and 3 bases from J, with 9 bases between. CDR1 is DFQATT, CDR2 SNEGSKA, per germline (reference sequence). The CDR3 nucleotides read TGCAGTGCTAGTGCCCTCGTCAATCAGCCCCAGCATTTT. It translates to CSASALVNQPQHF.

The J gene is TRBJ2-3, the V gene TRBV11-3; the match to TRBD2 covers 7 bases. The CDR3 spans 16 residues. Germline V gene data show CDR1 as SGHNT and CDR2 as YENEEA. After removal of 5 bases from V and 2 bases from J, the junction contained 10 bases not matched to a gene. DNA of the CDR3: TGTGCCAGCAGCCCACCGACTAGCAGAGACACAGATACGCAGTATTTT. Translation gives CASSPPTSRDTDTQYF.

The chain employs TRBV5-1 and TRBJ2-4; D tentatively fits TRBD1 or TRBD2 (5 bases each). Germline assignment: CDR1 SGHRS and CDR2 YFSETQ. The CDR3 loop spans 14 amino acids. The V end lost 0 bases, the J end lost 1 base, and 5 bases lay between the germline ends. DNA for the CDR3: TGCGCCAGCAGCTTGGGGGACGCCAAAAACATTCAGTACTTC. The encoded protein is CASSLGDAKNIQYF.

The chain combines TRBV6-5 with TRBJ1-1, with a tentative D call TRBD1 (5 bases). Germline CDR1 reads MNHEY; CDR2 reads SVGAGI. V dropped 2 bases and J dropped 3 bases, with 7 bases sitting between them. The CDR3 is 13 residues long. This chain's CDR3 is CASSYGTHTEAFF. The CDR3 DNA sequence: TGTGCCAGCAGTTACGGGACTCACACTGAAGCTTTCTTT.

The rearrangement joins TRBV6-5 to TRBJ1-2, with unresolved D. Germline CDR1 and CDR2: MNHEY and SVGAGI. Trimming took 7 bases from V and 0 from J, leaving 6 bases between them. The CDR3 is made up of 12 amino acids. The CDR3: CASKGSNYGYTF. CDR3 DNA: TGTGCCAGCAAGGGATCTAACTATGGCTACACCTTC.

The chain joins TRBV9 to TRBJ2-1; the match to TRBD1 covers 9 bases. The V and J ends lost 3 bases and 3 bases, in that order; junction bases with no gene match: 4. CDR3 length equals 15 residues. Germline-derived CDR1 and CDR2 are SGDLS and YYNGEE. The CDR3 DNA reads as TGTGCCAGCAGCGCAACAGGGGGCGACTACAATGAGCAGTTCTTC. It codes for CASSATGGDYNEQFF.

The rearrangement links TRBV28 to TRBJ2-5; a weak D match, TRBD2 (5 bases). This CDR3 has 13 residues. Per the germline V gene, CDR1 is MDHEN and CDR2 is SYDVKM. The V end was cut by 6 bases, the J end by 2 bases, with 10 bases between. CDR3 in amino acids: CASSPSGQETQYF. The CDR3 region has the DNA TGTGCCAGCAGCCCAAGCGGTCAAGAGACCCAGTACTTC. Variable domain in full (rest from reference TRBV28 and TRBJ2-5): DVKVTQSSRYLVKRTGEKVFLECVQDMDHENMFWYRQDPGLGLRLIYFSYDVKMKEKGDIPEGYSVSREKKERFSLILESASTNQTSMYLCASSPSGQETQYFGPGTRLLVL.

This chain joins TRBV9 and TRBJ1-6; 8 bases are a match to TRBD1. This CDR3 spans 23 amino acids. Losses at the gene ends were 4 bases for V and 0 bases for J; bases not matched to a gene: 24. The germline CDR1 and CDR2 sequences are SGDLS and YYNGEE. This chain's CDR3 is CASSPPDRGRNETIFSYNSPLHF. Written as DNA, the CDR3 is TGTGCCAGCAGCCCACCCGACAGGGGTAGAAATGAGACAATTTTCTCCTATAATTCACCCCTCCACTTT.

This clone qualifies as medium-sized. CDR3 nucleotide sequence: TGTGCCAGCAGGCTGACTAGCGGCGCCTACAATGAGCAGTTCTTC. This encodes CASRLTSGAYNEQFF. The rearrangement uses TRBV27 and TRBJ2-1, with 9 bases aligning to TRBD2. With 6 bases clipped from V and 2 bases from J, the junction kept 5 bases outside the gene matches. The V gene's germline CDR1 is MNHEY and CDR2 SMNVEV (reference sequence). The CDR3 is made up of 15 amino acids.

This chain joins TRBV4-3 and TRBJ1-3; no reliable D call. The CDR3 loop spans 16 amino acids. The V gene's germline CDR1 is LGHNA and CDR2 YSLEER. Between the trimmed V and J ends, which lost 0 bases and 2 bases, there was a span of 11 bases. The CDR3 spells CASSQDITLPGNTIYF. CDR3 nucleotide sequence: TGCGCCAGCAGCCAAGATATTACCCTCCCTGGAAACACCATATATTTT.

The rearrangement uses TRBV5-1 and TRBJ1-5, with D possibly TRBD1 on 5 matching bases. The CDR3 covers 15 residues. The V and J ends lost 0 bases and 8 bases respectively, with 15 bases between them. The germline V gene encodes CDR1 SGHRS and CDR2 YFSETQ. The CDR3 sequence is CASSLGGAPGEPQHF. The CDR3 nucleotides are TGCGCCAGCAGCTTGGGCGGGGCCCCCGGGGAGCCCCAGCATTTT.

In this sample, this clone turned up once. The rearrangement uses TRBV5-1 and TRBJ1-3; D call uncertain. There are 13 residues in the CDR3. Germline assignment: CDR1 SGHRS and CDR2 YFSETQ. The V end was cut by 4 bases, the J end by 0 bases, with 5 bases between. CDR3 sequence: CASSAASGNTIYF. Written as DNA, the CDR3 is TGCGCCAGCAGCGCTGCCTCTGGAAACACCATATATTTT.

The V call is TRBV6-1, the J call TRBJ2-4, with D perhaps given as TRBD1 or TRBD2 (5 bases each). Trimming stripped 4 bases from V and 0 bases from J, with 16 bases between. Germline lookup yields CDR1 MNHNS and CDR2 SASEGT. The CDR3 has 17 amino acids. The CDR3 loop reads CASSALRDQLAKNIQYF. The CDR3 DNA is TGTGCCAGCAGTGCCCTCAGGGACCAATTAGCCAAAAACATTCAGTACTTC.